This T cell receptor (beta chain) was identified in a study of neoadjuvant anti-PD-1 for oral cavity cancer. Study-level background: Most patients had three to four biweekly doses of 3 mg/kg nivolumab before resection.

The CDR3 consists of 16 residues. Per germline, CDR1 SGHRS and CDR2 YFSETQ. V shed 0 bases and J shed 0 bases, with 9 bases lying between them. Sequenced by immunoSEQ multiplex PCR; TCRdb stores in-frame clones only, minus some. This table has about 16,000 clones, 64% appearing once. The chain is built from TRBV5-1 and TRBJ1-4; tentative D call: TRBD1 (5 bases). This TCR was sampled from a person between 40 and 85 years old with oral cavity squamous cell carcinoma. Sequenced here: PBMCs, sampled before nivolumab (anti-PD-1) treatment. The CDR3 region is CASSLAGGATNEKLFF. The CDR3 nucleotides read TGCGCCAGCAGCTTGGCTGGGGGGGCAACTAATGAAAAACTGTTTTTT.